This T cell receptor beta chain emerged from a study of tumor-infiltrating lymphocytes in primary liver carcinoma (TCRdb year 2017). In the study overall: Between November 2015 and early 2016, roughly 5 patients in China with histopathologically diagnosed primary liver carcinoma had their tumors surgically resected. Of the five patients (three men and two women, aged 30 to 69 years), four had hepatocellular carcinoma and one had combined HCC and intrahepatic cholangiocarcinoma. The five patients had tumors of stage T1-T3 N0M0, with maximum diameters ranging from about 4 to 11 cm. Each sample produced about 3.5 to 7.5 million productive TCRbeta reads, and read depth showed no significant difference between tissue types. For each liver tumor, the study sampled five regions along with adjacent normal tissue and blood, and applied TCRbeta repertoire sequencing, expression microarrays and whole-exome sequencing. A total of 35 specimens from 5 patients underwent TCRbeta repertoire sequencing, comprising 25 or so tumor regions, 5 adjacent noncancerous liver tissues and 5 peripheral blood samples. Technical replicate repertoires showed high reproducibility, with mean shared-clone rates around 0.91 and correlation coefficients above 0.95.

A word on this clonotype: Which antigen it targets is not known. A much larger clone is a single base away; this may be a read error.

TRIzol reagent was used to extract blood RNA from unsorted whole blood, while the DNeasy Blood & Tissue kit provided the germline DNA. Patients had chronic HBV infection and were treatment-naive at sampling. Approximately 4.1 milliliters of peripheral blood were collected into K2EDTA tubes before surgery. There are 15 amino acids in the CDR3, from cysteine to phenylalanine inclusive. CDR3 DNA only is kept here, 45 bases in frame from base 1. The germline V gene (reference sequence) yields MNHNY for CDR1 and SVGAGI for CDR2. Using a constant-region primer and ProtoScript II reverse transcriptase, TCRbeta-specific cDNA was reverse-transcribed from 500 to 650 ng total RNA. TCRbeta libraries were built with three nested multiplex PCR rounds, a slightly modified ARM-PCR procedure. Multiplex TRBV1-TRBV30 forward primers and a Cbeta reverse primer were used in the first two PCR rounds, each of which was run for approximately 10 cycles. Sample barcodes and Illumina adapters were added in a final 25-cycle PCR with Deep VentR polymerase. Before sequencing, amplicons of 200-500 bp were gel-purified using a QIAquick gel extraction kit. The TCRbeta amplicons were sequenced with 250-bp paired-end reads on an Illumina HiSeq 2500. Regarding the original processing steps: Reads were quality-trimmed with Trimmomatic v0.33, and paired reads were merged with FLASH v1.2.11 to recover full CDR3 sequences. V, D and J germline segments were assigned to the rearranged TCRbeta sequences using MiGEC v1.2.1b. Clonotype statistics, along with Shannon-Wiener diversity indices, were calculated using VDJtools v1.0.0. To cut down on sampling bias, every analysis after diversity analysis relied on just the 250 most abundant clonotypes from each sample. TCRdb cleaned the public reads at Q25 with fastp, built clones with MiXCR and kept in-frame beta chains. Under each unique CDR3 protein, matching rows form one entry showing the most common genes and DNA. TCRdb, rather than the study authors, made the V and J calls. Counted in this sample were 330,000 or so distinct CDR3 sequences; roughly 61% of them appeared once. Jointly, the top ten make up roughly 6% of the sample.

Summary of the overall study and its limitations: Only the TCR beta chain was sequenced, which likely underestimates true repertoire diversity because unpaired alpha chains were not captured. Because the samples were bulk and unsorted, CD4+ and CD8+ T cell repertoires could not be compared. Repertoire overlap was higher between tumor regions (mean around 36%) than tumor-adjacent (approximately 17%) or tumor-blood (14%) pairs, consistent with antigen-driven expansion. With just four to six patients in the study, the authors point out that the findings should be validated in a larger study. The top 250 clones made up a significantly larger repertoire fraction in tumors than in blood (p = 0.039).

The material sequenced was peripheral blood. The rearrangement combines TRBV6-6 with TRBJ1-5; matching of 6 bases hints at TRBD2 as the D gene. The J call is in doubt because the DNA end fits TRBJ2-3 better. The sequence came from a man in his forties with primary liver carcinoma and hepatitis B virus infection. The CDR3 sequence is CASSYRGFGNQPQYF. The bases are TGTGCCAGCAGTTACCGGGGGTTTGGCAATCAGCCCCAGTATTTT.